This entry describes one T cell receptor (beta chain). The antigen remains undetermined. This sample is part of a study of T cells in localized non-small cell lung cancer. The CDR3 spans 15 residues. Per the germline V gene, CDR1 is MNHEY and CDR2 is SMNVEV (reference sequence). J was trimmed by 7 bases and V by 3 bases; bases with no gene match: 10. General study findings and limits: Uninvolved adjacent lung had more T cell clonality than any other tissue, topping tumor. Because sequencing included only one region (of the tumor), heterogeneity remains possible.

Generated by immunoSEQ multiplex PCR, the TCRdb table keeps only in-frame clones and is missing some. The data show 70,000 to 90,000 clones, 80% seen once. The clonotype originates from a female donor older than 55 with stage I lung adenocarcinoma. The material was peripheral blood, obtained before any cancer treatment. The V gene is TRBV27, the J gene TRBJ1-2, with 8 nucleotides matching TRBD1. DNA for the CDR3: TGTGCCAGCAGTTTCCGACAGGGGACGCGGGCTGGCTACACCTTC. This encodes CASSFRQGTRAGYTF.